One sample yielded the 23 T cell receptor beta chains listed below, sequenced in a study of cytomegalovirus exposure and HLA in healthy donors. Primers for the PCR totalled 60 Vbeta and 13 Jbeta. The protocol was immunoSEQ multiplex PCR, while the TCRdb copy is restricted to in-frame clones and leaves out a portion. Of about 77,000 clones in the sample, around 79% are singletons; the top ten hold 3.5% to 4.5%. The sequencing sample was made of PBMCs. The source is a man aged 35 to 55 in good health and CMV-seronegative.

V usage is TRBV5-1 and J usage is TRBJ1-2; 10 bases are a match to TRBD1. Trimming removed 0 bases from V and 1 base from J; junction bases left unmatched: 6. This CDR3 has 17 amino acids. The V gene's germline CDR1 is SGHRS and CDR2 YFSETQ. CDR3 region: CASSLGQGASLNYGYTF. The CDR3 DNA is TGCGCCAGCAGCTTGGGACAGGGGGCATCTCTTAACTATGGCTACACCTTC.

CDR3 sequence: CASSLEGLEPGEQYF. CDR3 DNA: TGCGCCAGCAGCCTAGAAGGACTAGAACCGGGTGAGCAGTACTTC. V usage is TRBV5-1 and J usage is TRBJ2-7, with 7 bases fitting TRBD2. The CDR3 length is 15 residues. Germline V lookup: CDR1 SGHRS, CDR2 YFSETQ. V shed 4 bases and J 7 bases; nucleotides not matched to a gene: 14.

The chain employs TRBV5-1 and TRBJ1-4, with a possible D match to TRBD1 (6 bases). This CDR3 comprises 15 residues. The ends were cut back, 8 bases at V and 0 bases at J, with 14 bases in the middle. Germline CDR1 reads SGHRS; CDR2 reads YFSETQ. CDR3 amino acids: CARKTGPATNEKLFF. The CDR3 nucleotides are TGCGCCAGGAAAACAGGGCCCGCAACTAATGAAAAACTGTTTTTT. Complete variable domain (other parts from reference TRBV5-1 and TRBJ1-4): KAGVTQTPRYLIKTRGQQVTLSCSPISGHRSVSWYQQTPGQGLQFLFEYFSETQRNKGNFPGRFSGRQFSNSRSEMNVSTLELGDSALYLCARKTGPATNEKLFFGSGTQLSVL.

V is TRBV4-1 and J is TRBJ1-2; perhaps TRBD1 as D (6 bases). Looked up from germline, CDR1 is MGHRA and CDR2 is YSYEKL. The CDR3 has 16 residues. V lost 4 bases and J lost 2, with 17 bases in between. CDR3 nucleotide sequence: TGCGCCAGCAGCCGATTAGAGACACAGGGAAACTATGGCTACACCTTC. Its protein product is CASSRLETQGNYGYTF.

This clone has just a few counts. This chain connects TRBV6-1 to TRBJ2-2; D remains unclear. Near its end, the DNA agrees better with TRBJ1-3, so the J call may be wrong. This CDR3 has 14 amino acids. CDR1 and CDR2 from the germline V gene are MNHNS and SASEGT. CDR3 residues: CASSEELTGNTIYF. CDR3 in DNA: TGTGCCAGCAGTGAGGAGCTGACTGGAAACACCATATATTTT.

The chain employs TRBV28 and TRBJ2-3, with TRBD2 identical over 12 bases. J lost 0 bases, V lost 8 bases, and 9 bases had no gene match. Looked up from germline, CDR1 is MDHEN and CDR2 is SYDVKM. The CDR3 consists of 17 residues. For the CDR3, the DNA is TGTGCCAGCTGGGGACTAGCGGGTAGCCCTAGCACAGATACGCAGTATTTT. Encoded protein: CASWGLAGSPSTDTQYF.

The V gene is TRBV7-3, the J gene TRBJ2-1, with 7 bases matching TRBD1. The J segment lost 3 bases and the V segment lost 5 bases, leaving 7 bases of the junction unmatched. Looked up from germline, CDR1 is SGHTA and CDR2 is FQGTGA. This CDR3 has 15 amino acids. As DNA, the CDR3 is TGTGCCAGCAGCCTCGGACAGGAACACTACAATGAGCAGTTCTTC. It codes for CASSLGQEHYNEQFF. The full variable domain, its missing parts supplied by reference TRBV7-3 and TRBJ2-1, is GAGVSQTPSNKVTEKGKYVELRCDPISGHTALYWYRQSLGQGPEFLIYFQGTGAADDSGLPNDRFFAVRPEGSVSTLKIQRTERGDSAVYLCASSLGQEHYNEQFFGPGTRLTVL.

The chain recombines TRBV5-1 with TRBJ1-2; TRBD1 aligns across 7 bases. Germline-derived CDR1 and CDR2 are SGHRS and YFSETQ. Trimming removed 4 bases from V and 4 bases from J; junction bases left unmatched: 10. The CDR3 is made up of 15 amino acids. In DNA, the CDR3 is TGCGCCAGCAGCCCGGACAGGAGCTCCGTCTATGGCTACACCTTC. Protein sequence: CASSPDRSSVYGYTF.

This chain uses TRBV7-3 with TRBJ2-3; perhaps TRBD1 as D (5 bases). This CDR3 spans 14 amino acids. The V end lost 5 bases, the J end lost 1 base, and 10 bases lay between the germline ends. Germline V lookup: CDR1 SGHTA, CDR2 FQGTGA. The chain's CDR3 is CASSQVGGTDTQYF. CDR3 nucleotide sequence: TGTGCCAGCAGCCAAGTAGGGGGCACAGATACGCAGTATTTT.

The V call is TRBV28, the J call TRBJ2-7; D is possibly TRBD1 (8 bases). Trimming took off 3 bases at V and 3 bases at J, with 12 bases between the two ends. Germline CDR1 MDHEN, CDR2 SYDVKM. The CDR3 totals 14 residues. DNA of the CDR3: TGTGCCAGCAGTTTCACAGGGGGGGACTACGAGCAGTACTTC. Translated: CASSFTGGDYEQYF.

The table lists this clone with a count of one. The chain is built from TRBV9 and TRBJ2-3; 11 bases match TRBD2. CDR1 and CDR2 from the germline V gene are SGDLS and YYNGEE. V gave up 0 bases and J gave up 0 bases; unmatched junction bases: 0. The CDR3 sequence is 16 residues long. CDR3 nucleotide sequence: TGTGCCAGCAGCGTAGGGACTAGCGGGAGCACAGATACGCAGTATTTT. It translates to CASSVGTSGSTDTQYF.

This chain uses TRBV30 with TRBJ2-2; tentative D call: TRBD1 (7 bases). The V gene lost 7 bases and the J gene lost 5 bases, with 20 bases spanning the gap. This CDR3 is built from 15 residues. Germline V gives CDR1 GTSNPN, CDR2 SVGIG (reference sequence). The CDR3 loop is CAYTRAGQPTGELFF. The CDR3 DNA reads as TGTGCCTACACCCGTGCGGGACAGCCGACCGGGGAGCTGTTTTTT.

The chain combines TRBV11-2 with TRBJ1-1, with D unresolved. From germline, CDR1 is SGHAT and CDR2 FQNNGV. V dropped 4 bases and J dropped 5 bases, with 8 bases sitting between them. This CDR3 has 12 amino acids. The CDR3 protein is CASSSSRTEAFF. DNA for the CDR3: TGTGCCAGCAGCTCAAGTCGGACTGAAGCTTTCTTT.

This sequence joins TRBV7-8 and TRBJ2-3, with a tentative D call TRBD2 (5 bases). The ends were cut back, 5 bases at V and 2 bases at J, with 14 bases in the middle. The CDR3 has 15 amino acids. Germline V CDR1 and CDR2: SGHVS, FQNEAQ. For the CDR3, the DNA is TGTGCCAGCAGCATGAACGGGATCCTCACAGATACGCAGTATTTT. Residues: CASSMNGILTDTQYF.

V gene TRBV5-4 combines with J gene TRBJ2-7, with a weak D call TRBD1 (5 bases). The V end was cut by 0 bases, the J end by 4 bases, with 14 bases between. The CDR3 sequence is 15 residues long. Germline V gene data show CDR1 as SGHNT and CDR2 as YYREEE (reference sequence). CDR3 bases: TGTGCCAGCAGCTTGGGAAAAGGGGTGGGGTACGAGCAGTACTTC. Protein product: CASSLGKGVGYEQYF.

The chain carries TRBV30 and TRBJ2-5; the match to TRBD1 covers 9 bases. The DNA matches TRBJ2-7 better at its end, which makes the J call doubtful. CDR3 length equals 13 residues. Germline values: CDR1 GTSNPN, CDR2 SVGIG (reference sequence). The CDR3, as DNA: TGTGCCCGAGGAGGGACAGGGAACCACGAGCAGTACTTC. The encoded protein is CARGGTGNHEQYF.

The V and J genes are TRBV7-9 and TRBJ2-2, with D unresolved. This CDR3 has 12 residues. The V end lost 2 bases, the J end lost 6 bases, and 4 bases lay between the germline ends. CDR1 is SEHNR and CDR2 is FQNEAQ in the germline V gene (reference sequence). CDR3 coding DNA: TGTGCCAGCAGCTTAAGCCCCGGGGAGCTGTTTTTT. This gives the protein CASSLSPGELFF.

This clone was recorded only once. The chain uses TRBV5-1 and TRBJ2-2; D gene unclear. In germline, CDR1 is SGHRS, CDR2 YFSETQ. The CDR3 consists of 15 residues. Trimming stripped 1 base from V and 1 base from J, with 8 bases between. The CDR3: CASSLSQMNTGELFF. For the CDR3, the DNA is TGCGCCAGCAGCTTGAGTCAGATGAACACCGGGGAGCTGTTTTTT.

The rearrangement uses TRBV2 and TRBJ2-3; 7 positions agree with TRBD2. Germline CDR1 SNHLY, CDR2 FYNNEI. With 3 bases clipped from V and 6 bases from J, the junction kept 6 bases outside the gene matches. This CDR3 has 14 amino acids. The CDR3, as DNA: TGTGCCAGCAGTGAGAGCGGGACGGGGGATACGCAGTATTTT. Its protein product is CASSESGTGDTQYF.

The rearrangement uses TRBV5-6 and TRBJ2-3, with 9 bases lining up with TRBD1. The V gene end was trimmed by 7 bases and the J gene end by 6 bases; junction bases not matched to a gene: 6. The germline V gene encodes CDR1 SGHDT and CDR2 YYEEEE. This CDR3 is built from 13 residues. The DNA of the CDR3 is TGTGCCAGCGGGACAGGGAGAAGGGATACGCAGTATTTT. Its translation is CASGTGRRDTQYF.

The chain uses TRBV19 and TRBJ2-7, with D tentatively TRBD2 (5 bases). This CDR3 has 15 residues. Trimming pared 3 bases from V and 2 bases from J, leaving 14 bases between. Germline-derived CDR1 and CDR2 are LNHDA and SQIVND (reference sequence). The DNA for the CDR3 is TGTGCCAGTAGTATGGGGAAACTAGGGACCTACGAGCAGTACTTC. Protein sequence: CASSMGKLGTYEQYF.

The V call is TRBV27, the J call TRBJ2-3; D is perhaps TRBD2 (6 bases). CDR1 is MNHEY and CDR2 is SMNVEV in the germline V gene (reference sequence). The germline V and J ends were trimmed by 0 bases and 0 bases, with 19 bases remaining between them. The CDR3 is 19 residues long. In nucleotides, the CDR3 is TGTGCCAGCAGTTTATCGCCTTACAGCGGGCGACCTAGCACAGATACGCAGTATTTT. Amino acids: CASSLSPYSGRPSTDTQYF.

V usage is TRBV29-1 and J usage is TRBJ1-1; TRBD1 might be the D (5 bases). The V end was cut by 0 bases, the J end by 3 bases, with 14 bases between. The CDR3 spans 15 residues. Germline V CDR1 and CDR2: SQVTM, ANQGSEA. The CDR3 DNA is TGCAGCGTTGAAGAGAAGGCAGTGGGGCACACTGAAGCTTTCTTT. Protein product: CSVEEKAVGHTEAFF.